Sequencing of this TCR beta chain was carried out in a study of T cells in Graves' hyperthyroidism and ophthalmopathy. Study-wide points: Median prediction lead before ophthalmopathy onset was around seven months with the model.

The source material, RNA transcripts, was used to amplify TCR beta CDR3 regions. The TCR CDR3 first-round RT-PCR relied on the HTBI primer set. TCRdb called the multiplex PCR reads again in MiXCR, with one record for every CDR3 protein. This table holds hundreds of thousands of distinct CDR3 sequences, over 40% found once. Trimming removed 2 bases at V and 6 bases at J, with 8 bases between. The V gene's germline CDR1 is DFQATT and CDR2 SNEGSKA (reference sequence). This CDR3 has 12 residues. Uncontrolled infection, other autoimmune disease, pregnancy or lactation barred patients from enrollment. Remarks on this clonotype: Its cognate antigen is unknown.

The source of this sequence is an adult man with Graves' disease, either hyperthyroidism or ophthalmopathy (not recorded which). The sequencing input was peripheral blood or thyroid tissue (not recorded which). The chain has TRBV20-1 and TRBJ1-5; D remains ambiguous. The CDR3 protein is CSARRISQPQHF. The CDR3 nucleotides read TGCAGTGCTAGACGGATCAGTCAGCCCCAGCATTTT.